The TCR beta chain described here comes from a study of human T cells and chemical hapten exposure. Time point specified: patch test 1, 2 weeks after DPC sensitization. This sample's treatment: therapeutic diphenylcyclopropenone sensitization with weekly scalp DPC. TCRdb itself ran the RACE reads through MiXCR, one entry per CDR3 protein. The data contain about 120,000 distinct CDR3 sequences, 9.5% to 13% of them singletons. The germline V gene has CDR1 SQVTM and CDR2 ANQGSEA. V gave up 4 bases and J gave up 7 bases, with 11 bases separating them. The CDR3 totals 12 residues. The V gene is TRBV29-1, the J gene TRBJ2-1; tentatively, D is TRBD1 (7 bases). This material consisted of whole blood, taken in connection with sensitization to the hapten diphenylcyclopropenone (DPC). The clonotype was recovered from a woman aged 45 to 65 with alopecia areata. Some clones in this sample may be carry-over from other donors' samples. The CDR3 region has the DNA TGCAGCGTTGTGCAGGGGGGTAATGAGCAGTTCTTC. Amino acid sequence: CSVVQGGNEQFF.